The source of this T cell receptor beta chain is a study of early T cells in non-severe SARS-CoV-2 infection. Background on the study: The study sequenced bulk RNA from unsorted whole blood, with chains unpaired. Study-level results: The matching step, a VDJdb search, favored anti-spike CD8 responses and missed private and CD4 specificities.

cDNA molecules, individually, were tagged with unique molecular identifiers. In TCRdb, the 5' RACE reads were re-called with MiXCR into one record per CDR3 protein. The profile shows about 17,000 distinct CDR3 sequences, more than 4.5% of them singletons. This clonotype was counted ten times or more. Its antigen is not identified. CDR1 is SGHAT, CDR2 FQNNGV, per germline. V shed 4 bases and J 3 bases; nucleotides not matched to a gene: 14. This CDR3 contains 17 residues. The chain carries TRBV11-2 and TRBJ2-7, with TRBD2 matching 8 bases. The sequenced sample was whole blood. The receptor comes from an adult who was a healthcare worker with PCR-confirmed SARS-CoV-2 infection or an uninfected control (not recorded which). CDR3 loop: CASSSRGLAKSNYEQYF. The CDR3 DNA is TGTGCCAGCAGCTCAAGAGGACTAGCCAAATCTAACTACGAGCAGTACTTC.